These 9 T cell receptor beta chains were sequenced from one sample in a study of CD8 T cells in ankylosing spondylitis. For these TCRs, the target antigens are not known. The study's findings and limits: Characteristic of ankylosing spondylitis blood, it appeared, was a TCR beta motif comprising several highly homologous variants.

One entry per CDR3 protein, called by TCRdb with MiXCR from the 5' RACE reads. The sample consists of 500,000 to 550,000 distinct CDR3 sequences, about 13% of them appearing once. Sequences were obtained from blood, either unsorted or a sorted T cell fraction (not recorded which). The source is a male donor with ankylosing spondylitis.

The rearrangement uses TRBV11-2 and TRBJ1-2; D unresolved. With 1 base removed from V and 4 bases from J, the gap between germline ends came to 16 bases. The CDR3 extends over 16 amino acids. CDR1 is SGHAT, CDR2 FQNNGV, per germline. CDR3 protein: CASSLVQQEESYGYTF. CDR3 nucleotide sequence: TGTGCCAGCAGCTTAGTACAACAAGAGGAATCCTATGGCTACACCTTC.

This chain joins TRBV11-3 and TRBJ2-5, with D possibly TRBD2 on 6 matching bases. CDR1 SGHNT and CDR2 YENEEA come from the germline V gene. V dropped 5 bases and J dropped 2 bases, with 12 bases sitting between them. CDR3 length: 14 amino acids. This CDR3 is CASSIGTAQETQYF. The CDR3 DNA follows: TGTGCCAGCAGCATAGGGACTGCACAAGAGACCCAGTACTTC. The full variable domain, rest sourced from reference TRBV11-3 and TRBJ2-5, is EAGVVQSPRYKIIEKKQPVAFWCNPISGHNTLYWYLQNLGQGPELLIRYENEEAVDDSQLPKDRFSAERLKGVDSTLKIQPAELGDSAVYLCASSIGTAQETQYFGPGTRLLVL.

This clonotype was found a few times. The rearrangement uses TRBV7-2 and TRBJ2-3; 8 bases align to TRBD2. With 5 bases clipped from V and 8 bases from J, the junction kept 9 bases outside the gene matches. This CDR3 is built from 14 residues. CDR1 is SGHTA, CDR2 FQGNSA, per germline. The CDR3 reads CASSLGGGLSTQYF. In nucleotides, the CDR3 is TGTGCCAGCAGCCTCGGGGGGGGGTTGAGTACGCAGTATTTT.

This clonotype was seen repeatedly, ten times or more. This rearrangement joins TRBV5-1 to TRBJ2-1, with TRBD2 matching 12 bases. Germline loops: CDR1 SGHRS, CDR2 YFSETQ. This CDR3 is 13 amino acids long. V lost 6 bases, J lost 7 bases, and 2 bases stayed unmatched. CDR3 protein: CASMTSGRNEQFF. Written as DNA, the CDR3 is TGCGCCAGCATGACTAGCGGGAGAAATGAGCAGTTCTTC.

CDR3 protein: CASSFRVTTLLRPGSEKENQPQHF. The CDR3 bases are TGTGCCAGCAGTTTCAGAGTCACCACCCTACTTAGACCAGGGTCGGAAAAAGAAAATCAGCCCCAGCATTTT. The gene calls are TRBV27 and TRBJ1-5; a possible D gene is TRBD1 (5 bases). The CDR3 loop spans 24 amino acids. V was cut by 3 bases and J by 4 bases, with 40 bases left in between. Germline V gene lookup returns CDR1 MNHEY and CDR2 SMNVEV (reference sequence).

This clonotype turned up a few times. This rearrangement joins TRBV24-1 to TRBJ1-2; tentative D call: TRBD1 (6 bases). Germline V gene data show CDR1 as KGHDR and CDR2 as SFDVKD. CDR3 size: 14 residues. Trimming left V 4 bases short and J 7 bases short, with 15 bases between. CDR3 DNA: TGTGCCACCAGTGACCCGGGACACCGAGGTGGCTACACCTTC. Encoded protein: CATSDPGHRGGYTF.

The table lists this clonotype with many counts. The J gene is TRBJ2-4, the V gene TRBV20-1; D might be TRBD2 (5 bases). The length of the CDR3 is 14 residues. Germline-derived CDR1 and CDR2 are DFQATT and SNEGSKA (reference sequence). Deletions cut 0 bases from V and 5 bases from J, with 11 bases between. The CDR3 loop reads CSARDQRAENIQYF. The CDR3 DNA reads as TGCAGTGCTAGAGATCAGAGGGCCGAAAACATTCAGTACTTC.

There are a few counts of this clonotype. This rearrangement joins TRBV5-1 to TRBJ2-3; D might be TRBD1 (5 bases). The CDR3 contains 12 residues. V was pared by 2 bases and J by 6 bases, with 7 bases between. Germline lookup yields CDR1 SGHRS and CDR2 YFSETQ. DNA of the CDR3: TGCGCCAGCAGCTTTAAGGGGGATACGCAGTATTTT. This codes for CASSFKGDTQYF. Filled out from reference TRBV5-1 and TRBJ2-3, the complete variable domain reads KAGVTQTPRYLIKTRGQQVTLSCSPISGHRSVSWYQQTPGQGLQFLFEYFSETQRNKGNFPGRFSGRQFSNSRSEMNVSTLELGDSALYLCASSFKGDTQYFGPGTRLTVL.

This clonotype was counted only a few times. The gene calls are TRBV20-1 and TRBJ2-7, with TRBD2 identical over 7 bases. This CDR3 comprises 11 residues. The germline CDR1 and CDR2 sequences are DFQATT and SNEGSKA (reference sequence). J gave up 4 bases and V 5 bases, and 2 bases lay outside the gene matches. In DNA form, the CDR3 reads TGCAGTGCTTGGGGGGGGTACGAGCAGTACGTC. Its protein is CSAWGGYEQYV.